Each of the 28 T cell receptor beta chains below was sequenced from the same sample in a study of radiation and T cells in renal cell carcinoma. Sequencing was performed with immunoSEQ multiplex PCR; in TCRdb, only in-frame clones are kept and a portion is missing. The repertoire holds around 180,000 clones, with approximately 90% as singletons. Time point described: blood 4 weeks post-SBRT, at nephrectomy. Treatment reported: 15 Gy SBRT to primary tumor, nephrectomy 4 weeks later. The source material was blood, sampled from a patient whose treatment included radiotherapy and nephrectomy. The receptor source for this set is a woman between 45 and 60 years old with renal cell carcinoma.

The CDR3: CASSAGFNQPQHF. CDR3 sequence (DNA): TGTGCCAGCAGTGCAGGGTTCAATCAGCCCCAGCATTTT. V usage is TRBV2 and J usage is TRBJ1-5; D perhaps matches TRBD1 (5 bases). Germline-derived CDR1 and CDR2 are SNHLY and FYNNEI. Deletions cut 4 bases from V and 3 bases from J, with 7 bases between. The CDR3 runs 13 residues.

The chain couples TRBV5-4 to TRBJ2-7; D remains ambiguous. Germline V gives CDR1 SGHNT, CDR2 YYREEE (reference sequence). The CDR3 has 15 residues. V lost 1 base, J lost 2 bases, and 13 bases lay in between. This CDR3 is CASSLRPGITYEQYF. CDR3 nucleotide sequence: TGTGCCAGCAGCTTGCGTCCGGGTATAACCTACGAGCAGTACTTC.

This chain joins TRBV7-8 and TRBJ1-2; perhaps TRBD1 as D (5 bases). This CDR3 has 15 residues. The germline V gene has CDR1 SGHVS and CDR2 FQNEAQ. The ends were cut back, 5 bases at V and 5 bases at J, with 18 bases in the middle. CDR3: CASSPTEWGGYGYTF. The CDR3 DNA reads TGTGCCAGCAGCCCCACTGAATGGGGCGGGTATGGCTACACCTTC.

CDR3 sequence (DNA): TGTGCCAGCAGCCCATACAGGAACCAGAATGAAAAACTGTTTTTT. Residues: CASSPYRNQNEKLFF. The J gene is TRBJ1-4, the V gene TRBV7-9, with D perhaps matching TRBD1 (5 bases). CDR1 is SEHNR, CDR2 FQNEAQ, per germline (reference sequence). The germline V and J ends were trimmed by 5 bases and 5 bases, with 15 bases remaining between them. CDR3 size: 15 residues.

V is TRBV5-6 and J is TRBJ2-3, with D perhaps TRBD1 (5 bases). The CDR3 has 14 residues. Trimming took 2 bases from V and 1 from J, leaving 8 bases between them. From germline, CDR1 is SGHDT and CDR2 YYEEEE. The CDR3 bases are TGTGCCAGCAGCTTCCAGGGTGGCACAGATACGCAGTATTTT. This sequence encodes CASSFQGGTDTQYF. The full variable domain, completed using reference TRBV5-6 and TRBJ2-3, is DAGVTQSPTHLIKTRGQQVTLRCSPKSGHDTVSWYQQALGQGPQFIFQYYEEEERQRGNFPDRFSGHQFPNYSSELNVNALLLGDSALYLCASSFQGGTDTQYFGPGTRLTVL.

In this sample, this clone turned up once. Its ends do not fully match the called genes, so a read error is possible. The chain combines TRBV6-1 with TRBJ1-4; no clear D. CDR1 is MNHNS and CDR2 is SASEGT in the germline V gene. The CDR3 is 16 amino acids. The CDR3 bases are TGTGCCAGCAGTGAAATCAGCTCCCGGGCTAAGGAAAAACTGTTTTTT. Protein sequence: CASSEISSRAKEKLFF.

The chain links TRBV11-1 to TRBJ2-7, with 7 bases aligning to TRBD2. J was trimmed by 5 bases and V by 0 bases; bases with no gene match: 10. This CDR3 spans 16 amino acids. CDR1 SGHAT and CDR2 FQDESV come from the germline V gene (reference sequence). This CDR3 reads CASSLALGGGADEQYF. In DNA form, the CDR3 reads TGTGCCAGCAGCTTAGCGCTTGGCGGGGGAGCTGACGAGCAGTACTTC.

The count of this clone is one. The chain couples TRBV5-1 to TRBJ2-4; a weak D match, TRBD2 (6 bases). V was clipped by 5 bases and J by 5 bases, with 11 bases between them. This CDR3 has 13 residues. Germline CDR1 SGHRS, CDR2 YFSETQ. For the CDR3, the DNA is TGCGCCAGCAGACCAGGGACTGAAAACATTCAGTACTTC. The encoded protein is CASRPGTENIQYF.

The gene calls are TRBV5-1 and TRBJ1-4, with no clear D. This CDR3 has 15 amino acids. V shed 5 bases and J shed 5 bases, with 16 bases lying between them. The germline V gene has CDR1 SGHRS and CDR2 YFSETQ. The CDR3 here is CASRIDPVSNEKLFF. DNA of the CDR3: TGCGCCAGCAGAATCGACCCAGTTTCGAATGAAAAACTGTTTTTT. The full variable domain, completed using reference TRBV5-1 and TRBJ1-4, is KAGVTQTPRYLIKTRGQQVTLSCSPISGHRSVSWYQQTPGQGLQFLFEYFSETQRNKGNFPGRFSGRQFSNSRSEMNVSTLELGDSALYLCASRIDPVSNEKLFFGSGTQLSVL.

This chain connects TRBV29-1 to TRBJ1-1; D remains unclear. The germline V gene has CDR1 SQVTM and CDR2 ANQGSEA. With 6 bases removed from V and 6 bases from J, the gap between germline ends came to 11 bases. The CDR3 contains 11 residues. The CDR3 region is CSVGRDAEAFF. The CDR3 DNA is TGCAGCGTCGGCCGGGATGCTGAAGCTTTCTTT.

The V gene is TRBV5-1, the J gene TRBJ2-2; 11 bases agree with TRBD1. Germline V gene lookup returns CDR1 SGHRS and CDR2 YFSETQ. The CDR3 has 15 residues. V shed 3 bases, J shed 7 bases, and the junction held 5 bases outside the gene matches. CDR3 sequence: CASSYTGTGGGELFF. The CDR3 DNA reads TGCGCCAGCAGCTACACCGGGACAGGGGGCGGGGAGCTGTTTTTT.

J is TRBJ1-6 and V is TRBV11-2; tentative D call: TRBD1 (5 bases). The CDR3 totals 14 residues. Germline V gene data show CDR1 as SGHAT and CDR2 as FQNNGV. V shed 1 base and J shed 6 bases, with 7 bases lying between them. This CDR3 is CASSLVGTNSPLHF. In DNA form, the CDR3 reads TGTGCCAGCAGCTTAGTAGGGACTAATTCACCCCTCCACTTT.

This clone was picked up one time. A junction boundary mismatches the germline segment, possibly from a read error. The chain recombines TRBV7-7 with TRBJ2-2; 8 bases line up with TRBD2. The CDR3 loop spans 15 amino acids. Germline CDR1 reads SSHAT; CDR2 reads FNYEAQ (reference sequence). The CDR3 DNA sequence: TGTGCTAGCAGGCGAACTAGCGGCGACACCGGGGAGCTGTTTTTT. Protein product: CASRRTSGDTGELFF.

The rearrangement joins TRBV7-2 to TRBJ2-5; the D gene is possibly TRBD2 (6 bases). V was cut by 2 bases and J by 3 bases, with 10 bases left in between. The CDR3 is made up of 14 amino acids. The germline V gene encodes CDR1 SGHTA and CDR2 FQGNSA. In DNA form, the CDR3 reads TGTGCCAGCAGCTTAAGGTGGAGGGAAGAGACCCAGTACTTC. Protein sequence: CASSLRWREETQYF.

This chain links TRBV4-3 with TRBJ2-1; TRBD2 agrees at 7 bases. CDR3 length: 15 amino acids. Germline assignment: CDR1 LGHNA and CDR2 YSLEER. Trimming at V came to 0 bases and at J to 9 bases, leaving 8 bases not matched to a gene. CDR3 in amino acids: CASSQDRGGNSEQFF. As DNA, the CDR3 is TGCGCCAGCAGCCAAGATCGGGGAGGGAATAGTGAGCAGTTCTTC.

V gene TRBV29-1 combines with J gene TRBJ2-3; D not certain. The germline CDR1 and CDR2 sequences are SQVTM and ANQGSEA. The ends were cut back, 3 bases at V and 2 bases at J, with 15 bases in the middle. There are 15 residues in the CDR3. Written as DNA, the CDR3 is TGCAGCGTTGACCCTACAGTCAAACTCACAGATACGCAGTATTTT. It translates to CSVDPTVKLTDTQYF.

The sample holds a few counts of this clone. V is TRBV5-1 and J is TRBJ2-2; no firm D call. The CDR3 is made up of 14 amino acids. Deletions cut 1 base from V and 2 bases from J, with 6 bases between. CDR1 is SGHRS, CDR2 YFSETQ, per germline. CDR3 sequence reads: CASSLIANTGELFF. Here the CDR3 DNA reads TGCGCCAGCAGCTTGATAGCCAACACCGGGGAGCTGTTTTTT.

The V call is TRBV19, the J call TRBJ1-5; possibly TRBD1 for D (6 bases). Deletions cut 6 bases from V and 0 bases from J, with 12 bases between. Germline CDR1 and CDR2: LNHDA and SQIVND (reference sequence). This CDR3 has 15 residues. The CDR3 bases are TGTGCCAGTAGCCCCCTCAGGGGTAGCAATCAGCCCCAGCATTTT. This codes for CASSPLRGSNQPQHF.

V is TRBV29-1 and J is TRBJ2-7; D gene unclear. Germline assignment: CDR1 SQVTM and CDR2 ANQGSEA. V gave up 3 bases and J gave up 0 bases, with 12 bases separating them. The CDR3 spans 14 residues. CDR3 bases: TGCAGCGTTGAGGCAGACCCGAGCTCCTACGAGCAGTACTTC. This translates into CSVEADPSSYEQYF.

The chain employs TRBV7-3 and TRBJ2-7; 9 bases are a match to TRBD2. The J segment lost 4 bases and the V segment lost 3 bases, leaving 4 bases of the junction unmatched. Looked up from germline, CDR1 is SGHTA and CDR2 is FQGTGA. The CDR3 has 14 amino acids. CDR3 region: CASSLGAGGYEQYF. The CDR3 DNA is TGTGCCAGCAGCTTGGGAGCGGGGGGTTACGAGCAGTACTTC. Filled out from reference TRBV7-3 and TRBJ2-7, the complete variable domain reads GAGVSQTPSNKVTEKGKYVELRCDPISGHTALYWYRQSLGQGPEFLIYFQGTGAADDSGLPNDRFFAVRPEGSVSTLKIQRTERGDSAVYLCASSLGAGGYEQYFGPGTRLTVT.

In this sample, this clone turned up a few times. The CDR3 protein is CASSLTGRGELFF. The CDR3 bases are TGCGCCAGCAGCTTGACAGGGAGAGGGGAGCTGTTTTTT. The chain combines TRBV5-1 with TRBJ2-2, with D possibly being TRBD1 (6 bases). This CDR3 is 13 amino acids long. V lost 1 base and J 8 bases, leaving 9 bases between the germline ends. Germline V lookup: CDR1 SGHRS, CDR2 YFSETQ. The variable domain in full, completed from reference TRBV5-1 and TRBJ2-2, reads KAGVTQTPRYLIKTRGQQVTLSCSPISGHRSVSWYQQTPGQGLQFLFEYFSETQRNKGNFPGRFSGRQFSNSRSEMNVSTLELGDSALYLCASSLTGRGELFFGEGSRLTVL.

CDR3 loop: CARSRHRSRTYSNQPQHF. As DNA, the CDR3 is TGTGCCAGAAGCCGTCACAGGAGCCGCACTTATAGCAATCAGCCCCAGCATTTT. The genes are TRBV7-5 and TRBJ1-5; TRBD1, the D gene given by the table, was not confirmed from the DNA. TRBV7-5 is designated a pseudogene. The CDR3 runs 18 residues.

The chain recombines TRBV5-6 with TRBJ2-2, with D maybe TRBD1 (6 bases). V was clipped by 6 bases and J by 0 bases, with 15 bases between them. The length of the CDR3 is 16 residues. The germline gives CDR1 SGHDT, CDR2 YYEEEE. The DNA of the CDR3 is TGTGCCAGCATCAAGTTAGGGGGATCGAACACCGGGGAGCTGTTTTTT. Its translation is CASIKLGGSNTGELFF.

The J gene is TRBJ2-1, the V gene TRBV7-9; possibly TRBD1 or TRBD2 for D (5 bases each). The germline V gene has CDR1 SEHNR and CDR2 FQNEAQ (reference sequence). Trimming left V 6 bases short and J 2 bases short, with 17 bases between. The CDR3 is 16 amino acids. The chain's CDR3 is CASSPHPGLAYNEQFF. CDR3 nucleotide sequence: TGTGCCAGCAGTCCCCACCCGGGGCTAGCCTACAATGAGCAGTTCTTC.

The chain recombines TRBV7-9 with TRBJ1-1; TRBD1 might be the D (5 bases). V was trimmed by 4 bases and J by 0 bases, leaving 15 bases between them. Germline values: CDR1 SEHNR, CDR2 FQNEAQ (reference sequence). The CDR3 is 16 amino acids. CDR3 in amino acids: CASSSYPGPMNTEAFF. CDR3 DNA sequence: TGTGCCAGCAGCTCTTATCCGGGACCCATGAACACTGAAGCTTTCTTT.

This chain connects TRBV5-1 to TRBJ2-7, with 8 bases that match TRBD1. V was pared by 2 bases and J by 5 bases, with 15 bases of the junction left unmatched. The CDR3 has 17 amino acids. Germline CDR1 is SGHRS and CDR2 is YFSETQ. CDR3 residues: CASSFRLPWDRLNEQYF. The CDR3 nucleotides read TGCGCCAGCAGCTTCCGATTACCCTGGGACAGGCTAAACGAGCAGTACTTC.

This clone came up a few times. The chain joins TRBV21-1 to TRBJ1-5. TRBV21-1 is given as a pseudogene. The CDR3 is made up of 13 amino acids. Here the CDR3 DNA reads TGTGCCAGCAGCAATTATAGCAATCAGCCCCAGCATTTT. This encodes CASSNYSNQPQHF.

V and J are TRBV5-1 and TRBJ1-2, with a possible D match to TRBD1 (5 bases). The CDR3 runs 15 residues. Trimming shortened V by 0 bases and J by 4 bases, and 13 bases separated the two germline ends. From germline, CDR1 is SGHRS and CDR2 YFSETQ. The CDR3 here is CASSLAQGVGYGYTF. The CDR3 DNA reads TGCGCCAGCAGCTTGGCCCAAGGGGTGGGCTATGGCTACACCTTC. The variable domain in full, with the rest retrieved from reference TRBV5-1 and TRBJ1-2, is KAGVTQTPRYLIKTRGQQVTLSCSPISGHRSVSWYQQTPGQGLQFLFEYFSETQRNKGNFPGRFSGRQFSNSRSEMNVSTLELGDSALYLCASSLAQGVGYGYTFGSGTRLTVV.